This TCR beta chain was captured by sequencing in a study of read filtering for tumor transcriptome and immune sequencing. This clonotype occurred many times. The CDR3 runs to 14 residues. Trimming shortened V by 2 bases and J by 3 bases, and 9 bases separated the two germline ends. Germline CDR1 and CDR2: MGHRA and YSYEKL. This library used around 0.4 ug RNA and molecular barcoded adaptors spanning alpha/delta and beta/gamma chains. TCRdb used MiXCR to reprocess the reads, holding one entry per CDR3 protein. This sample yields tens of thousands of distinct CDR3 sequences, of which roughly 19% are seen a single time; 15% to 20% belongs to the top ten.

This TCR was recovered from a donor at least 40 years old with multiple myeloma. The chain carries TRBV4-1 and TRBJ2-3; D is uncertain. The sequenced sample was a population of CD138-negative cells sorted from bone marrow. CDR3 sequence: CASSQILPTDTQYF. CDR3 nucleotide sequence: TGCGCCAGCAGCCAAATCCTACCGACAGATACGCAGTATTTT.